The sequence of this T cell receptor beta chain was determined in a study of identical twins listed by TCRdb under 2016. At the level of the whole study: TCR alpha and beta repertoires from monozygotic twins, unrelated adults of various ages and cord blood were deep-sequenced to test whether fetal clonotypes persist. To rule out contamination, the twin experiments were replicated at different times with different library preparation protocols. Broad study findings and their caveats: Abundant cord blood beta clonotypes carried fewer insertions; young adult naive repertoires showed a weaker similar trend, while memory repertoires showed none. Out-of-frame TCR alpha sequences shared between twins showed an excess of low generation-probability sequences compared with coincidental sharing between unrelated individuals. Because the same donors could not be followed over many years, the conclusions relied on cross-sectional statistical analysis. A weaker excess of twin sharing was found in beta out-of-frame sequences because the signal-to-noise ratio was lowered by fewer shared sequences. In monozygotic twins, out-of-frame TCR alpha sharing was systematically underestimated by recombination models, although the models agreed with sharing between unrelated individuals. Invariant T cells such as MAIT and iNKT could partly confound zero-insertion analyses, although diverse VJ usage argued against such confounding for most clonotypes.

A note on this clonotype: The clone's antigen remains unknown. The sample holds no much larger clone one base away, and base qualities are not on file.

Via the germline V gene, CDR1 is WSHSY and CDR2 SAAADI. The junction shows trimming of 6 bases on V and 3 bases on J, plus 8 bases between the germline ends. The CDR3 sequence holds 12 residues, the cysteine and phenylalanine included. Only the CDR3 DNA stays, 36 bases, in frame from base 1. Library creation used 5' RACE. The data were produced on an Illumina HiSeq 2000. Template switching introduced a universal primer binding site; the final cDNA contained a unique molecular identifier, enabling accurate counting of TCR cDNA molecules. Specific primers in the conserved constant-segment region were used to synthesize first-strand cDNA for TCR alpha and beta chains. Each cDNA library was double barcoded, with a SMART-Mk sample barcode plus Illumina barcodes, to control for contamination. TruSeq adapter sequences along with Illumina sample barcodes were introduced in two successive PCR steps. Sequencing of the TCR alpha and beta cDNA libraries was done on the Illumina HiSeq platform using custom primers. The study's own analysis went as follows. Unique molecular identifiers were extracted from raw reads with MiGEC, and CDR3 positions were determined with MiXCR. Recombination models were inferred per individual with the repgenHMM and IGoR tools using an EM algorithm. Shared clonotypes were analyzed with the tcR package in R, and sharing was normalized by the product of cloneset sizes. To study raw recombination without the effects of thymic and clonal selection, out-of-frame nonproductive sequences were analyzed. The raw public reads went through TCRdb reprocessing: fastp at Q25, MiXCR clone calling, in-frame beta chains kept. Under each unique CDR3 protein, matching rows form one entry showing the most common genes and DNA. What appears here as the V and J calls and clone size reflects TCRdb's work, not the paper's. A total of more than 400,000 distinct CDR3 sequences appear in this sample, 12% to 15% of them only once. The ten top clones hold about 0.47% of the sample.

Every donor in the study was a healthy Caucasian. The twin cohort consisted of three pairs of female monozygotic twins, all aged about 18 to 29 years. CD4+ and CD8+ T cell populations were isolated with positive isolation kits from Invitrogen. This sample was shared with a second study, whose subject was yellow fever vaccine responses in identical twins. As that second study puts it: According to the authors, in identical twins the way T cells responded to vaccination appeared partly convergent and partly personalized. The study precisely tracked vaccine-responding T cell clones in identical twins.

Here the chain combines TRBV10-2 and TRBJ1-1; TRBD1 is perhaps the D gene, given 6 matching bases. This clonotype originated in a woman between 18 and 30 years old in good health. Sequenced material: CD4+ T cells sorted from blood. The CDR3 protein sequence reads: CASRGAYTEAFF. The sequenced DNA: TGCGCCAGCAGGGGGGCCTACACTGAAGCTTTCTTT.